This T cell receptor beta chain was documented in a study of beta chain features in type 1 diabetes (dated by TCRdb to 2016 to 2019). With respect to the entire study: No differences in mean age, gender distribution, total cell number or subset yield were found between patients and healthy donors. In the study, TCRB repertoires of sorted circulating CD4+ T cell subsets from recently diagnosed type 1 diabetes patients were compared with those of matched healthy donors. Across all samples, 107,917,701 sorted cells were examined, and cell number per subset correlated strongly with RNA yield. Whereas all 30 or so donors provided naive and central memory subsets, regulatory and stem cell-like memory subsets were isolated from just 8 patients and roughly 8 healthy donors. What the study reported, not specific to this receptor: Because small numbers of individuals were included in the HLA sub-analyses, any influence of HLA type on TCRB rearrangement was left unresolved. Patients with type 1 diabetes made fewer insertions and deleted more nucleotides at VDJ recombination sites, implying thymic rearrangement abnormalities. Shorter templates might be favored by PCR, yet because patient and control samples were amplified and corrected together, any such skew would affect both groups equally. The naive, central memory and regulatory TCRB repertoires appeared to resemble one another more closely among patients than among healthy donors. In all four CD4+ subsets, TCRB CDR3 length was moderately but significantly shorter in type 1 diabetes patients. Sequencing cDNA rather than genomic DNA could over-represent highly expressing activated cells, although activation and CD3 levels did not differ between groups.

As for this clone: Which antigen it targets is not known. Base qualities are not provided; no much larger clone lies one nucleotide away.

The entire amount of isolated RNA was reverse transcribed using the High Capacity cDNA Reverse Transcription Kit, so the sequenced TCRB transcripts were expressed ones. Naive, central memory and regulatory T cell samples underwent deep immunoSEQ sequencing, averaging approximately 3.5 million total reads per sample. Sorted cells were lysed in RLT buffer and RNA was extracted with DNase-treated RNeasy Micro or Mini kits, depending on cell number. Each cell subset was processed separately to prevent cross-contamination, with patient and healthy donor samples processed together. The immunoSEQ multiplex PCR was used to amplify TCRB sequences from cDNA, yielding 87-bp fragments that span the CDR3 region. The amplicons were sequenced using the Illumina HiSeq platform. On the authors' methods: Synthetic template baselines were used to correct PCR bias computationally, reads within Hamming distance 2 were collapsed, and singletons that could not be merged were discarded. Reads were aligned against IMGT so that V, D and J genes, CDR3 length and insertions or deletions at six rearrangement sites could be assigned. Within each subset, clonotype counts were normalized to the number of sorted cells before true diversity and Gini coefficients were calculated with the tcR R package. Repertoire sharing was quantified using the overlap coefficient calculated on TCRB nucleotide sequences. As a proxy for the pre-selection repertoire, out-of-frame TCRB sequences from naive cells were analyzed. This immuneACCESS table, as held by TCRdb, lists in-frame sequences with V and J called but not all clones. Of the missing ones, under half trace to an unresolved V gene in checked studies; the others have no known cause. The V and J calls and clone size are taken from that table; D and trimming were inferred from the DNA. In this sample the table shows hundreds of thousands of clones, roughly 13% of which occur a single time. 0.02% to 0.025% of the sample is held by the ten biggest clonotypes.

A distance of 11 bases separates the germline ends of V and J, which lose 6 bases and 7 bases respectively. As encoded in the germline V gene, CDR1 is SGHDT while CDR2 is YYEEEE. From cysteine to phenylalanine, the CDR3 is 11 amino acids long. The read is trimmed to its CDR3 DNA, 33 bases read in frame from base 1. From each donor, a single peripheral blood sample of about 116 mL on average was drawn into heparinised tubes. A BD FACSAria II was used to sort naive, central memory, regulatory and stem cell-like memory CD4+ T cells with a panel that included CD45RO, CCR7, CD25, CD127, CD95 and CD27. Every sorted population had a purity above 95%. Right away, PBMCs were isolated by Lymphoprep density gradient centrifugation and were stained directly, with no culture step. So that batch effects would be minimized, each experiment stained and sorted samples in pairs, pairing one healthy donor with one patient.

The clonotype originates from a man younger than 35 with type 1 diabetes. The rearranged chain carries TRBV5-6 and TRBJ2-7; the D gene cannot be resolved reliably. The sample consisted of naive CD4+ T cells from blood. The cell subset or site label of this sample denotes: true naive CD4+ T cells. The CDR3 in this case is CASTLGWEQYF. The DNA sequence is TGTGCCAGCACCCTCGGTTGGGAGCAGTACTTC.